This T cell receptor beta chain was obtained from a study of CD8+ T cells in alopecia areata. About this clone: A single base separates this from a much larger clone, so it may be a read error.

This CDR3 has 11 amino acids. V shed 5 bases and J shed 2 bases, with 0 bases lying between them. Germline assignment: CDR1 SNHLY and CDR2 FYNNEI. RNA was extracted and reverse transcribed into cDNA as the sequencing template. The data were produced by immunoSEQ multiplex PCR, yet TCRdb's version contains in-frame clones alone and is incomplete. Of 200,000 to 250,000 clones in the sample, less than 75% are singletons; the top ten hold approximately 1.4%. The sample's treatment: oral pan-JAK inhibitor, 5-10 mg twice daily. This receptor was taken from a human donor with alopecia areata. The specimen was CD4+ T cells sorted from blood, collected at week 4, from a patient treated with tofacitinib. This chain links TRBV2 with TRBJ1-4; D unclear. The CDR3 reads CASSTNEKLFF. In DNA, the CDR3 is TGTGCCAGCAGTACTAATGAAAAACTGTTTTTT.